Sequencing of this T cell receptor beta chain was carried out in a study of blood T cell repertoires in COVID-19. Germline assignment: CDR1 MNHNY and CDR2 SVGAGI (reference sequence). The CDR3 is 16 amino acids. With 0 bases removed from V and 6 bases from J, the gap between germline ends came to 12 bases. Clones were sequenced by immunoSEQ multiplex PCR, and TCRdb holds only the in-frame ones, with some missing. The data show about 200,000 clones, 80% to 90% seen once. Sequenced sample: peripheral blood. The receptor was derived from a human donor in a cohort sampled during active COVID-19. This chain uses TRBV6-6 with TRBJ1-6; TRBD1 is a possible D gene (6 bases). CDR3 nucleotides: TGTGCCAGCAGTTACTCGGCCAGGGGTTCTAATTCACCCCTCCACTTT. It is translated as CASSYSARGSNSPLHF.